This T cell receptor beta chain derives from a study of T cell responses to AZD1222 COVID-19 vaccine. Here immunoSEQ multiplex PCR was the method, and the copy in TCRdb shows in-frame clones only, minus some. The sample consists of about 45,000 clones, roughly 78% of them appearing once. This CDR3 spans 14 amino acids. With 1 base removed from V and 4 bases from J, the gap between germline ends came to 11 bases. Germline CDR1 SGHDT, CDR2 YYEEEE. On this clone: The antigen is unknown.

General study findings and limits: Dominant at 160-218 and 743-854, vaccine-associated CD4 TCRs also spanned spike. The donor cohort was predominantly white British with a female majority, and clonal diversity may have been underestimated. Unmutated variant regions reportedly attract nearly half of all spike-specific TCRs. Seropositive AZD1222 recipients at baseline numbered only 6 or 7.

The source material was peripheral blood, sampled 28 days after the second dose of the MenACWY control vaccine. V gene TRBV5-6 combines with J gene TRBJ1-1; D perhaps matches TRBD1 (6 bases). The clonotype originates from an adult who received the MenACWY meningococcal vaccine as a control. The CDR3 loop is CASSLPQGSTEAFF. The CDR3 DNA reads TGTGCCAGCAGCTTGCCCCAGGGGAGCACTGAAGCTTTCTTT.